The present T cell receptor (beta chain) was sequenced within a study of blood T cell repertoires in COVID-19. Background on the study: Sources were T cells, B-cell-depleted T cells, or PBMCs; the material itself was cDNA or gDNA.

In the original analysis: Amplification from reference gene primers served as the basis for estimated nucleated cell counts. Assay: immunoSEQ multiplex PCR; the TCRdb copy retains only in-frame clones and omits some. From that table come the V and J calls and clone size; the DNA was used to work out D and trimming. The table includes 300,000 or so clones, approximately 89% detected once. Germline CDR1 reads SGHTA; CDR2 reads FQGNSA. The CDR3 extends over 12 amino acids. With 3 bases clipped from V and 11 bases from J, the junction kept 4 bases outside the gene matches. The chain couples TRBV7-2 to TRBJ2-1; 7 nucleotides agree with TRBD2. Source material: peripheral blood. The sequence was obtained from a woman between 50 and 59 years old who had recovered from COVID-19. The CDR3 here is CASSLGLRQQFF. The CDR3 nucleotides are TGTGCCAGCAGCTTGGGACTACGGCAGCAGTTCTTC.